What follows is one T cell receptor beta chain and its context. Its target antigen remains unknown. Per-nucleotide qualities are absent, and no much larger clonotype sits a single base away. This record comes from a study of T cells in Graves' hyperthyroidism and ophthalmopathy (dated by TCRdb to the late 2010s). With regard to the full study: Peripheral blood samples were taken at initial diagnosis, before any treatment was given. To identify TCR V-J signatures that set the groups apart, the researchers used a discovery cohort of 90 to 100 patients, made up of approximately 43 with Graves' ophthalmopathy and 57 with stable Graves' hyperthyroidism. TCR Vbeta CDR3 sequencing of 135 peripheral blood samples (approximately 44 ophthalmopathy, some 75 hyperthyroidism and some 17 progressor patients) is reported in the paper. The study also compared thyroid tissue and blood T-cell repertoires from five or six Graves' hyperthyroidism patients. Prospective prediction of ophthalmopathy was tested in an independent validation cohort consisting of 18 to 20 hyperthyroidism patients and 15 to 17 patients who later progressed to ophthalmopathy. Once sampling was done, hyperthyroidism patients were given methimazole at a starting dose of 30 mg daily, whereas ophthalmopathy patients were given high-dose intravenous methylprednisolone. The 100 or so discovery patients were divided at random into training and test sets in a 7:3 ratio.

Moderately to severely active disease, a Clinical Activity Score of at least 3, a NOSPECS grade of at least 4, and a duration under 3 months were present in ophthalmopathy patients. Any patient with an uncontrolled infection, another autoimmune disease, pregnancy or lactation was excluded. Diagnoses were based on clinical symptoms, serum thyroxine and TRAb, thyroid ultrasound and orbital computed tomography. Ficoll-Paque density gradient centrifugation was used to isolate PBMCs from about 10 ml of fresh peripheral blood. Total RNA was extracted with Trizol reagent, and quality was checked on an Agilent 2100 Bioanalyzer. The CDR1 and CDR2 encoded by the germline V gene are SGHVS and FQNEAQ. V loses 1 base of germline sequence and J loses 6 bases, and the interval between the two ends is 15 bases. The CDR3 has 15 amino acids, counting the end cysteine and phenylalanine. The read is trimmed to its CDR3 DNA, 45 bases read in frame from base 1.

What the authors observed across the whole study: No statistical method was used to fix the sample size in advance, and group allocation was not hidden from the investigators. Most expanded thyroid clonotypes (frequency above 0.001) were also detected in blood, suggesting blood repertoires may reflect thyroid immune responses. In cross-validation, a model built on a 13 V-J signature told ophthalmopathy apart from stable hyperthyroidism with less than 90% sensitivity and approximately 84% specificity, and in testing the same model reached 80%/75%. During validation, the model predicted progression to ophthalmopathy a median of roughly 7.1 months ahead of onset, with 70.59% sensitivity and roughly 72% specificity.

TCR beta CDR3 regions were amplified from RNA transcripts. For the first round of RT-PCR on the TCR CDR3, the HTBI primer set was used together with the Qiagen OneStep RT-PCR kit. Libraries were constructed in a second round of multiplex PCR, after which size selection and purification were carried out. Sequencing of the libraries was done on an Illumina HiSeq2000 using paired-end 100 bp reads. For the original study's pipeline: SOAPnuke was used to process the raw data, throwing out any read that contained adapters or uncalled bases, had a mean Phred below 15, or lacked an exact constant-primer or identifier match. COPE v1.2.5 was used to merge the high-quality paired reads, and each unique nucleotide sequence was defined as a clonotype. Clonotypes were aligned to IMGT TRBV, TRBD and TRBJ reference segments using MiTCR v1.1. Only V-J combinations with frequency above 0.0001, covering 99.2% of repertoires, were analysed. A TCS score was defined as the ratio between F50 (clonal expansion) and ExV (chaos), using BLOSUM62-based TCRdist between CDR3 peptides within each V-J. Welch's t-statistics and random forest reduced around 510 V-J features to under 15, which were used in a naive Bayes classifier (R e1071). TCRdb reanalyzed the raw reads on its own, using fastp at Q25 for trimming and MiXCR for clone calling, and kept in-frame beta chains. Rows are combined by CDR3 protein, so each entry shows the most common genes and DNA. Here the V and J calls rest on TCRdb's processing, not on the authors' analysis. Counted in this sample were hundreds of thousands of distinct CDR3 sequences; 20% of them appeared once. Roughly 44% of the sample is taken by the ten largest.

The V and J genes are TRBV7-8 and TRBJ1-2; the D gene is perhaps TRBD1, on 5 matching bases. Sequenced: blood. This TCR was recovered from a man in his forties or fifties with Graves' ophthalmopathy. CDR3 protein: CASSLGVGGIDGYTF. In nucleotide form, the sequence is TGTGCCAGCAGCTTAGGAGTGGGGGGGATCGATGGCTACACCTTC.